This T cell receptor beta chain was recovered during a study of cytomegalovirus exposure and HLA in healthy donors. Study results and limitations: Follow-up analysis later connected one missense variant in DCLRE1C with trimming of TCR beta V- and J-genes. Per published reports, the classifier diagnosed cytomegalovirus status with high specificity and sensitivity. Some public TCRs appeared in many individuals, while most sequences were rare.

CDR3 size: 16 residues. With V trimmed by 3 bases and J by 3 bases, 3 bases remained unmatched. The germline CDR1 and CDR2 sequences are SEHNR and FQNEAQ (reference sequence). Primers for the PCR totalled 60 Vbeta and 13 Jbeta. Profiled with immunoSEQ multiplex PCR; TCRdb holds only in-frame clones, not every one. Its table records 30,000 to 35,000 clones. Turning to this clone: Its specificity is unknown.

Sequenced sample: PBMCs. This receptor was taken from a woman between 40 and 50 years old in good health and CMV-seropositive. The V call is TRBV7-9, the J call TRBJ1-5; 12 nucleotides line up with TRBD1. CDR3 protein: CASSLGTGGLNQPQHF. The CDR3, as DNA: TGTGCCAGCAGCTTGGGGACAGGGGGCCTCAATCAGCCCCAGCATTTT.